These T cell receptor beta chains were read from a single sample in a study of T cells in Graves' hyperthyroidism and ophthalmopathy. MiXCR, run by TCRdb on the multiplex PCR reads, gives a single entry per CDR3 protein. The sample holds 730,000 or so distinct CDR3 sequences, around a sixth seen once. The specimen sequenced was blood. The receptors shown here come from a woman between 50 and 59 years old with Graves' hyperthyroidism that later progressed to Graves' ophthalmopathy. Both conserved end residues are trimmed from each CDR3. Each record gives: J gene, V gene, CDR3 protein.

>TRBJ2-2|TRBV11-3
ASSFQGMNTGELF
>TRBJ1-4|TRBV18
ASSPESATNEKLF
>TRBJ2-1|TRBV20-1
RVTAGDNEQF
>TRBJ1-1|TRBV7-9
ASSLGLGAPEAF
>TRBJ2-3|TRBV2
ASSEIAGRFTDTQY
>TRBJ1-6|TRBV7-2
ASSLREGSSPLH
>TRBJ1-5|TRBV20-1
SAGASGVGVRPQH
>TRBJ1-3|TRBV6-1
ASSLAERISGNTIY
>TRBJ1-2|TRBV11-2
ASSSLSQRGYT
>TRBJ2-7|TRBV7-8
ASSLEAGRFHEQY
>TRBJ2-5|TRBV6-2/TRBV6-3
ASSDGGFQETQY
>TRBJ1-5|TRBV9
ASSVRGGDQPQH
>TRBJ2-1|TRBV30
AWDTGLSSYNEQF
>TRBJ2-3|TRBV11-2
ASSQGADTQY
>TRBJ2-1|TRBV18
ASSPTGDSYNEQF
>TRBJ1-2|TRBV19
ASSPGAGEGYT
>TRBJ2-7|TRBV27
ASSFRTGGNEQY
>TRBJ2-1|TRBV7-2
ASSLGTDYNEQF
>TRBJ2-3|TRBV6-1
ASSEQAGEDTQY
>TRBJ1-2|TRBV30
AWRGNAPNVGYT
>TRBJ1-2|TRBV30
AWNRPYGYT
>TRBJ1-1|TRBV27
ASTDRQGNTEAF
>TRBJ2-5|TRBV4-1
ASSQVPSGGEETQY
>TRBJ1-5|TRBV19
ASSPGIQPQH
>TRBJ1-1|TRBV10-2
ASSESGGAEAF
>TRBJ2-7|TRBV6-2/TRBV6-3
ASSYPRTRGRFEQY
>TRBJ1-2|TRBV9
ASSVGRTSRGYT
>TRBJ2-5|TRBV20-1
SARDRGWYQETQY
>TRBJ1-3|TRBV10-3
AISEGGTAAISGNTIY
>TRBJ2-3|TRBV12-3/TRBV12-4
ASSFVGGGAASTDTQY
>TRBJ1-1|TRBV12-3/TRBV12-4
ASSSHRGSGTEAF
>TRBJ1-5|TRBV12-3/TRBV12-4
ASSLVDGMNQPQH
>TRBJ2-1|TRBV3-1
ASSQAGRSFHEQF
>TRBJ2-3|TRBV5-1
ASSLVPAGGADTQY
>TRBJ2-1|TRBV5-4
AIFGQGGNNEQF
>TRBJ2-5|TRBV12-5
ASGLELAGVETQY
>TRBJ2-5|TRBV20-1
SAGGRILYSDRDEYQETQY
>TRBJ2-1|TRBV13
ASRQDRLPYNEQF
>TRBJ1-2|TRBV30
AWSVRRKQGQNSGYT
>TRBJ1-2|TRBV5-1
ASSLTGQSPIYGYT
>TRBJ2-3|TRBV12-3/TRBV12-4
ASSFLPGGTDTQY